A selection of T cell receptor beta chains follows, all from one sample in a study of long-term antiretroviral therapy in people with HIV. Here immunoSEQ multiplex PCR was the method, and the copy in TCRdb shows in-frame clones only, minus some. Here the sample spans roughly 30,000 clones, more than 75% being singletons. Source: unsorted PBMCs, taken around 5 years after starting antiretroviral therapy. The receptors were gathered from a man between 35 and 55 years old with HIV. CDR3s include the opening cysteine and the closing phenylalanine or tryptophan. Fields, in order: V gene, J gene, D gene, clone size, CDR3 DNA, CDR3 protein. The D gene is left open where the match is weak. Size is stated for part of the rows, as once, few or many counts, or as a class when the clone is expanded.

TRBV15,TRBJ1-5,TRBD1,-,TGTGCCACCAGCAACAGGGGGAAGTCGAGTAGCAATCAGCCCCAGCATTTT,CATSNRGKSSSNQPQHF
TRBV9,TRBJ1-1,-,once,TGTGCCAGCAGCCCGGGCAGCATCACTGAAGCTTTCTTT,CASSPGSITEAFF
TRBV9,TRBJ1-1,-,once,TGTGCCAGCAGCGTTGAGGGCCAGAACACTGAAGCTTTCTTT,CASSVEGQNTEAFF
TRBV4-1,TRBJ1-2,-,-,TGCGCCAGCAGCCAGACGACAGGAACTTTCTATGGCTACACCTTC,CASSQTTGTFYGYTF
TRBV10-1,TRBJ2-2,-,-,TGCGCCAGCAGAGCAGACCCGCCCGGGGAGCTGTTTTTT,CASRADPPGELFF
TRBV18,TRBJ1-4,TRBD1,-,TGTGCCAGCTCACAGGGCTGGGACAGGGATGAAAAACTGTTTTTT,CASSQGWDRDEKLFF
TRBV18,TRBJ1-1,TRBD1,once,TGTGCCAGCTCACCTAACAGGGGAGGCACTGAAGCTTTCTTT,CASSPNRGGTEAFF
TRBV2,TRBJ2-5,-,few,TGTGCCAGCAGTGATCTCGGAGCAGGGAGTGGACAGACCCAGTACTTC,CASSDLGAGSGQTQYF
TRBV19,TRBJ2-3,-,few,TGTGCCAGTAGCCCCAAGGACAGTACGCAGTATTTT,CASSPKDSTQYF
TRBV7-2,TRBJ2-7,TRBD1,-,TGTGCCAGCACCTTAGACAGGGGCTTCTCCTACGAGCAGTACTTC,CASTLDRGFSYEQYF
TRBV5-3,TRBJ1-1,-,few,TGTGCCAGAAGCCTCCGACCCGGGACCCGGAGGACTGAAGCTTTCTTT,CARSLRPGTRRTEAFF
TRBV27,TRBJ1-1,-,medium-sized,TGTGCCAGCAGTCCATCCTCCAGGAACACTGAAGCTTTCTTT,CASSPSSRNTEAFF
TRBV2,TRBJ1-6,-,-,TGTGCCGGAGCGAAAGACTTTGATAATTCACCCCTCCACTTT,CAGAKDFDNSPLHF
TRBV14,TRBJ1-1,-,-,TGTGCCAGCAGCCAAGATGGTCAGGTTCTGGAGACTGAAGCTTTCTTT,CASSQDGQVLETEAFF
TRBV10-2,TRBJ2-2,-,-,TGCGCCAGCAGTGAAATTGATGCGGCCCAGGGCACCGGGGAGCTGTTTTTT,CASSEIDAAQGTGELFF
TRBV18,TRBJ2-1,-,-,TGTGCCAGCTCACCACCCAGGACCATCTACAATGAGCAGTTCTTC,CASSPPRTIYNEQFF
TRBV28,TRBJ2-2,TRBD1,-,TGTGCCAGCAGGAGGGACAGGGTCCTGACGGAGCTGTTTTTT,CASRRDRVLTELFF
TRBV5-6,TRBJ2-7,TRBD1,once,TGTGCCAGCAGCGTGGGACAGGTCTCGGAGCAGTACTTC,CASSVGQVSEQYF
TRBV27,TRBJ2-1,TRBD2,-,TGTGCCAGCAGCCTAGGACTAGCGGGCAATGAGCAGTTCTTC,CASSLGLAGNEQFF
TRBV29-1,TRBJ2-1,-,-,TGCAGCGTTCAGGACATCGGGAAAGGGGAGCAGTTCTTC,CSVQDIGKGEQFF
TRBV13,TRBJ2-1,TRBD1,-,TGTGCCAGCAGCTTACTTCGCGACAGGGGGGCTGTGCATGAGCAGTTCTTC,CASSLLRDRGAVHEQFF
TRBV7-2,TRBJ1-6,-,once,TGTGCCAGCAGCTTATCCCAGCAGGTAGCCCACTTT,CASSLSQQVAHF
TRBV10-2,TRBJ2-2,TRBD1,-,TGCGCCAGCACCCCGACAGGGACCAACACCGGGGAGCTGTTTTTT,CASTPTGTNTGELFF
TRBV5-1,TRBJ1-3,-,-,TGCGCCAGCAGCTTGGAAGGGGCAACTGGAAACACCATATATTTT,CASSLEGATGNTIYF
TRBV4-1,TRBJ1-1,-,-,TGCGCCAGCAGCCAAGACTTTGGGGACATTGAAGCTTTCTTT,CASSQDFGDIEAFF
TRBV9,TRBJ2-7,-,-,TGTGCCAGCAGCTCCGGCGGCGGAAACTCCTACGAGCAGTACTTC,CASSSGGGNSYEQYF
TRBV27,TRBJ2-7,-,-,TGTGCCAGCACCTTAGCCGGCGAGCAGTACTTC,CASTLAGEQYF
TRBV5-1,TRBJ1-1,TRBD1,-,TGCGCCAGCAGCAGGGTGACAGGGGGCTCTATAGAAGCTTTCTTT,CASSRVTGGSIEAFF